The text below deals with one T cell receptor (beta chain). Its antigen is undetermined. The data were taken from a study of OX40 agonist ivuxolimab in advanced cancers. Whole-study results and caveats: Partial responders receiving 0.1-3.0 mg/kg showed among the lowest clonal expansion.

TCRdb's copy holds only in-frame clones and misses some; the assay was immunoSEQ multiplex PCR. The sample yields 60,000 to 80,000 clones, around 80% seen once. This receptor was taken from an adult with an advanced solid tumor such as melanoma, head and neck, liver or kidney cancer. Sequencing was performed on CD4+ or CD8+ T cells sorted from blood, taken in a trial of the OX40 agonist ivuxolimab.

In nucleotides, the CDR3 is TGTGCCAGCATCATCTCGGGGGGCTGGGCCCACACTGAAGCTTTCTTT. It translates to CASIISGGWAHTEAFF. The chain is built from TRBV28 and TRBJ1-1, with D possibly TRBD1 on 6 matching bases. Germline CDR1 reads MDHEN; CDR2 reads SYDVKM. The CDR3 covers 16 residues. Deletions cut 7 bases from V and 3 bases from J, with 21 bases between.